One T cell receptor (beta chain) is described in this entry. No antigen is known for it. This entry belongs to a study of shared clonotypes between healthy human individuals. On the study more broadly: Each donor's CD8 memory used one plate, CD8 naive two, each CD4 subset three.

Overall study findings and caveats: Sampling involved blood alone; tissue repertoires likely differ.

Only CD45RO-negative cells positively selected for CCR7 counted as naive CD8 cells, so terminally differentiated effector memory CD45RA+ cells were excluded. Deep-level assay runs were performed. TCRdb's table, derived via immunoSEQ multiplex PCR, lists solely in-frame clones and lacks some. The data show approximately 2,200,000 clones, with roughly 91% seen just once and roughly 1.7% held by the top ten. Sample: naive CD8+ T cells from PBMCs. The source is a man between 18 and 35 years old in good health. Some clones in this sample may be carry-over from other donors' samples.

CDR3 sequence (DNA): TGTGCCAGCAGTCCATACAGGGGCAGCACTGAAGCTTTCTTT. Residues: CASSPYRGSTEAFF. The chain links TRBV27 to TRBJ1-1, with 7 positions matching TRBD1. From germline, CDR1 is MNHEY and CDR2 SMNVEV (reference sequence). The CDR3 is 14 residues long. V was pared by 5 bases and J by 4 bases, with 7 bases of the junction left unmatched.